Shown below are 9 T cell receptor beta chains from a single sample sequenced in a study of cytomegalovirus exposure and HLA in healthy donors (dated by TCRdb to 2017 to 2019). Preparation of the library involved the immunoSEQ multiplex PCR assay. What TCRdb holds here is the immuneACCESS table cut down to in-frame rearrangements. Part of the clones is not present; checked against another copy, under half of the missing clones reflect an unresolved V gene, and the others are unexplained. Counted in this sample were more than 110,000 clones; roughly nine tenths of them appeared once. The ten largest account for roughly 3% of the sample. Sequences were obtained from PBMCs. These receptors were taken from a man in his late teens or twenties in good health and CMV-seronegative.

This chain connects TRBV18 to TRBJ2-7; 13 nucleotides agree with TRBD2. Germline lookup yields CDR1 KGHSH and CDR2 LQKENI. After removal of 3 bases from V and 7 bases from J, the junction contained 6 bases not matched to a gene. This CDR3 has 15 residues. The CDR3 loop is CASSPRTSGGGEQYF. CDR3 coding DNA: TGTGCCAGCTCACCGAGGACTAGCGGGGGTGGTGAGCAGTACTTC. The full variable domain, in which reference TRBV18 and TRBJ2-7 provide the parts outside the CDR3, is NAGVMQNPRHLVRRRGQEARLRCSPMKGHSHVYWYRQLPEEGLKFMVYLQKENIIDESGMPKERFSAEFPKEGPSILRIQQVVRGDSAAYFCASSPRTSGGGEQYFGPGTRLTVT.

The rearrangement links TRBV29-1 to TRBJ1-4, with D perhaps matching TRBD1 (5 bases). V lost 7 bases, J lost 5 bases, and 20 bases lay in between. The CDR3 sequence is 15 residues long. Germline CDR1 SQVTM, CDR2 ANQGSEA. In DNA, the CDR3 is TGCAGCGCTGGCCGGGGGAGGGGACGAAATGAAAAACTGTTTTTT. As protein: CSAGRGRGRNEKLFF.

V is TRBV4-1 and J is TRBJ1-1; no definite D call. Trimming shortened V by 4 bases and J by 3 bases, and 9 bases separated the two germline ends. The CDR3 is 13 amino acids. In germline, CDR1 is MGHRA, CDR2 YSYEKL. Written as DNA, the CDR3 is TGCGCCAGCAGCCCTATATTCGACACTGAAGCTTTCTTT. Translation gives CASSPIFDTEAFF.

The gene calls are TRBV6-5 and TRBJ2-7; D unclear. This CDR3 comprises 10 residues. Trimming stripped 6 bases from V and 12 bases from J, with 12 bases between. Germline V CDR1 and CDR2: MNHEY, SVGAGI. The CDR3 region has the DNA TGTGCCAGCAGAACCCTGCAGCGGTACTTC. Protein product: CASRTLQRYF.

J is TRBJ2-7 and V is TRBV30; D is unclear. This CDR3 is 11 amino acids long. Germline CDR1 GTSNPN, CDR2 SVGIG (reference sequence). Trimming removed 0 bases from V and 5 bases from J, with 5 bases in between. As DNA, the CDR3 is TGTGCCTGGAGTGTCCCCGACGAGCAGTACTTC. It translates to CAWSVPDEQYF.

This chain links TRBV5-8 with TRBJ1-2; tentatively, D is TRBD1 (5 bases). The CDR3 consists of 14 residues. Germline lookup yields CDR1 SGHTS and CDR2 YDEGEE. Trimming cost V 1 base and J 4 bases, with 11 bases left between them. Here the CDR3 DNA reads TGTGCCAGCAGCTTGACCTCGACAGTCTATGGCTACACCTTC. Residues: CASSLTSTVYGYTF.

This clone was counted only a few times. The V gene is TRBV4-1, the J gene TRBJ2-2; TRBD1 agrees at 10 bases. Germline V lookup: CDR1 MGHRA, CDR2 YSYEKL. The V and J ends lost 1 base and 7 bases, in that order; junction bases with no gene match: 6. The CDR3 totals 16 residues. CDR3 in DNA: TGCGCCAGCAGCCAAGGACAGGGGGCGAAGATCGGGGAGCTGTTTTTT. The encoded protein is CASSQGQGAKIGELFF.

DNA for the CDR3: TGCGCCAGCAGCTCCGGGACAGGGGGCGCTTGGAACACTGAAGCTTTCTTT. It translates to CASSSGTGGAWNTEAFF. The chain uses TRBV5-1 and TRBJ1-1; the match to TRBD1 covers 12 bases. Per germline, CDR1 SGHRS and CDR2 YFSETQ. This CDR3 spans 17 amino acids. The junction had 7 bases not matched to a gene; V was cut back by 3 bases and J by 1 base.

In this sample, this clone turned up a few times. Germline and junction disagree at one end, which may indicate a read error. V gene TRBV2 combines with J gene TRBJ2-2, with D perhaps matching TRBD2 (5 bases). Germline V gives CDR1 SNHLY, CDR2 FYNNEI. The CDR3 covers 11 residues. In nucleotides, the CDR3 is TGTGCCAGCAGTCCCCCCGGGTCCGGGGTTTTT. It encodes CASSPPGSGVF.